The present entry profiles one T cell receptor (beta chain) with its context. What it binds is not known. Some clones are missing from TCRdb's copy, which holds only in-frame ones; the method was immunoSEQ multiplex PCR. The top ten clones hold 1.5% to 2% of a sample with some 200,000 clones, approximately 90% of them seen once. The study pooled second doses at about 4 or about 12 weeks. The sample is drawn from a study of T cell responses to AZD1222 COVID-19 vaccine. General observations from the study: Baseline antibody screening turned up just six or seven seropositive AZD1222 recipients.

CDR1 MDHEN and CDR2 SYDVKM come from the germline V gene. V was trimmed by 8 bases and J by 4 bases, leaving 9 bases between them. The CDR3 covers 12 residues. This clonotype was obtained from an adult who received the AZD1222 COVID-19 vaccine. The chain combines TRBV28 with TRBJ1-3, with D possibly TRBD1 on 5 matching bases. The source material was peripheral blood, sampled 28 days after the second AZD1222 dose. CDR3: CASQGTGNTIYF. In nucleotides, the CDR3 is TGTGCCAGCCAAGGGACGGGAAACACCATATATTTT.